Shown below are 21 T cell receptor beta chains from a single sample sequenced in a study of T-cell reconstitution after alpha-beta-depleted transplantation in children. During its preparation, the TCRbeta library received unique molecular identifiers. Each CDR3 protein is one row after TCRdb ran MiXCR on the PCR reads. The profile covers some 500,000 distinct CDR3 sequences, with less than 35% appearing a single time and around 2.4% taken by the ten largest. This sample comprised PBMCs from the stem cell graft donor, obtained from the stem cell graft. Receptors originate from a human donor who donated a stem cell graft to a child with aplastic anemia.

This rearrangement joins TRBV14 to TRBJ2-3; 9 nucleotides agree with TRBD2. V trimming: 4 bases; J trimming: 4 bases; junction bases outside the gene matches: 9. The germline gives CDR1 SGHDN, CDR2 FVKESK. CDR3 length: 16 amino acids. CDR3 in amino acids: CASSLLAGALPDTQYF. The DNA for the CDR3 is TGTGCCAGCAGCCTATTAGCGGGAGCCCTCCCAGATACGCAGTATTTT.

The gene calls are TRBV12-3 or TRBV12-4 and TRBJ1-2; D gene uncertain. With 3 bases removed from V and 4 bases from J, the gap between germline ends came to 12 bases. The CDR3 is 14 amino acids. CDR3 residues: CASSFVRTGYGYTF. As DNA, the CDR3 is TGTGCCAGCAGTTTCGTAAGGACCGGCTATGGCTACACCTTC.

The genes are TRBV4-2 and TRBJ1-4; D gene unclear. V gave up 3 bases and J gave up 5 bases, with 10 bases separating them. CDR3 length: 14 residues. Germline loops: CDR1 LGHNA, CDR2 YNFKEQ. The CDR3 DNA reads as TGTGCCAGCAGCCACCCAAACCCAAATGAAAAACTGTTTTTT. It specifies CASSHPNPNEKLFF.

The chain combines TRBV4-3 with TRBJ2-4, with D perhaps matching TRBD2 (5 bases). With 0 bases removed from V and 0 bases from J, the gap between germline ends came to 12 bases. The germline CDR1 and CDR2 sequences are LGHNA and YSLEER. This CDR3 contains 17 residues. CDR3 DNA: TGCGCCAGCAGCCAAGATTCCGCGGGCGTAGCCAAAAACATTCAGTACTTC. Translated, it gives CASSQDSAGVAKNIQYF.

This rearrangement joins TRBV5-1 to TRBJ1-1, with a tentative D call TRBD1 (5 bases). The V end was cut by 1 base, the J end by 1 base, with 11 bases between. The germline gives CDR1 SGHRS, CDR2 YFSETQ. This CDR3 has 15 amino acids. The CDR3 here is CASSLREGPNTEAFF. DNA for the CDR3: TGCGCCAGCAGCTTGCGAGAGGGGCCGAACACTGAAGCTTTCTTT.

Here the CDR3 reads CSAGQGRSEAFF. CDR3 sequence (DNA): TGCAGCGCCGGACAGGGGAGGTCTGAAGCTTTCTTT. The chain employs TRBV29-1 and TRBJ1-1; TRBD1 matches 9 bases. In germline, CDR1 is SQVTM, CDR2 ANQGSEA. J was trimmed by 6 bases and V by 7 bases; bases with no gene match: 6. CDR3 length: 12 amino acids.

The chain is built from TRBV20-1 and TRBJ1-1; D is ambiguous. This CDR3 spans 13 amino acids. Trimming left V 6 bases short and J 12 bases short, with 23 bases between. Per germline, CDR1 DFQATT and CDR2 SNEGSKA (reference sequence). The CDR3 bases are TGCAGTGCGGAACGGCAGCGGCGGGGAGGAACTTTCTTT. Protein product: CSAERQRRGGTFF.

The chain is built from TRBV18 and TRBJ2-7; maybe TRBD2 (6 bases). Per the germline V gene, CDR1 is KGHSH and CDR2 is LQKENI. There are 14 residues in the CDR3. V gave up 4 bases and J gave up 7 bases, with 17 bases separating them. CDR3 in amino acids: CASSLSDPGREQYV. CDR3 DNA: TGTGCCAGCTCACTTTCCGACCCAGGGAGGGAGCAGTACGTC.

The chain recombines TRBV5-4 with TRBJ2-3, with a tentative D call TRBD1 (6 bases). Trimming cost V 4 bases and J 2 bases, with 11 bases left between them. Germline CDR1 SGHNT, CDR2 YYREEE (reference sequence). The CDR3 has 14 amino acids. The CDR3 region has the DNA TGTGCCAGCAGCAAGGACAGATTCACAGATACGCAGTATTTT. It yields the protein CASSKDRFTDTQYF.

The chain has TRBV7-2 and TRBJ2-7, with TRBD2 matching over 11 bases. In germline, CDR1 is SGHTA, CDR2 FQGNSA. There are 15 residues in the CDR3. The V gene end was trimmed by 5 bases and the J gene end by 2 bases; junction bases not matched to a gene: 5. The CDR3 region is CASSAGTSGAYEQYF. CDR3 bases: TGTGCCAGCAGCGCCGGGACTAGCGGAGCCTACGAGCAGTACTTC. The full variable domain, in which reference TRBV7-2 and TRBJ2-7 provide the parts outside the CDR3, is GAGVSQSPSNKVTEKGKDVELRCDPISGHTALYWYRQSLGQGLEFLIYFQGNSAPDKSGLPSDRFSAERTGGSVSTLTIQRTQQEDSAVYLCASSAGTSGAYEQYFGPGTRLTVT.

The V call is TRBV5-4, the J call TRBJ1-1; no definite D call. Germline CDR1 reads SGHNT; CDR2 reads YYREEE (reference sequence). V lost 6 bases to trimming and J lost 6 bases, with 12 bases between them. The length of the CDR3 is 12 residues. The CDR3 region is CASTMGAAEAFF. CDR3 in DNA: TGTGCCAGCACTATGGGTGCAGCTGAAGCTTTCTTT.

This clonotype has a single count. The CDR3 bases are TGTGCCAGCAGGGGGCCGGGGGCCGTTATCAACACTGAAGCTTTCTTT. This codes for CASRGPGAVINTEAFF. V usage is TRBV27 and J usage is TRBJ1-1; TRBD1 is a possible D gene (6 bases). Trimming removed 6 bases at V and 2 bases at J, with 19 bases between. The CDR3 spans 16 residues. The germline V gene encodes CDR1 MNHEY and CDR2 SMNVEV (reference sequence).

This clonotype came up a few times. The chain has TRBV15 and TRBJ2-1, with 7 nucleotides matching TRBD1. Germline-derived CDR1 and CDR2 are LNHNV and YYDKDF (reference sequence). The CDR3 runs 14 residues. Germline trimming cut 3 bases from V and 7 bases from J; bases unmatched to any gene: 6. CDR3 nucleotide sequence: TGTGCCACCAGCAGTAGACAGGGAGTGAATGAGCAGTTCTTC. It yields the protein CATSSRQGVNEQFF.

This clonotype has more than one count but fewer than ten. The V gene is TRBV28, the J gene TRBJ2-7; TRBD2 might be the D (5 bases). This CDR3 region has 13 residues. Looked up from germline, CDR1 is MDHEN and CDR2 is SYDVKM. Trimming stripped 9 bases from V and 10 bases from J, with 22 bases between. The chain's CDR3 is CASSRLPGPNQYF. The CDR3 nucleotides read TGTGCCAGTTCACGACTACCCGGCCCTAACCAGTACTTC.

The sample holds a few counts of this clonotype. The genes are TRBV21-1 and TRBJ2-3; the table's D call, TRBD1, was not checked against the DNA. TRBV21-1 is an annotated pseudogene. This CDR3 comprises 16 residues. The DNA for the CDR3 is TGTGCCAGCAGCAAACCCAGGACAGGGGACACAGATACGCAGTATTTT. Translated: CASSKPRTGDTDTQYF.

This clonotype has at least ten counts. This rearrangement joins TRBV5-1 to TRBJ2-1; D is ambiguous. Germline lookup yields CDR1 SGHRS and CDR2 YFSETQ. The CDR3 is made up of 15 amino acids. The germline V and J ends were trimmed by 3 bases and 5 bases, with 15 bases remaining between them. CDR3 in amino acids: CASSWASGSNNEQFF. The CDR3 bases are TGCGCCAGCAGCTGGGCCTCCGGTTCTAACAATGAGCAGTTCTTC.

The table lists this clonotype with a few counts. The V call is TRBV7-8, the J call TRBJ1-1; tentatively, D is TRBD1 (5 bases). V lost 2 bases and J 1 base, leaving 8 bases between the germline ends. The CDR3 spans 14 residues. Per germline, CDR1 SGHVS and CDR2 FQNEAQ. CDR3 region: CASSLYGQNTEAFF. CDR3 nucleotide sequence: TGTGCCAGCAGCTTATATGGACAGAACACTGAAGCTTTCTTT. The full variable domain, rest sourced from reference TRBV7-8 and TRBJ1-1, is GAGVSQSPRYKVAKRGQDVALRCDPISGHVSLFWYQQALGQGPEFLTYFQNEAQLDKSGLPSDRFFAERPEGSVSTLKIQRTQQEDSAVYLCASSLYGQNTEAFFGQGTRLTVV.

This chain joins TRBV19 and TRBJ2-2; the match to TRBD1 covers 9 bases. Germline V CDR1 and CDR2: LNHDA, SQIVND (reference sequence). This CDR3 contains 13 residues. Trimming removed 11 bases from V and 5 bases from J; junction bases left unmatched: 6. The CDR3 sequence is CAGRDRETGELFF. CDR3 nucleotide sequence: TGTGCCGGCCGGGACAGGGAAACCGGGGAGCTGTTTTTT.

The chain uses TRBV12-3 or TRBV12-4 and TRBJ1-2, with TRBD1 identical over 8 bases. This CDR3 has 15 amino acids. The trim removed 7 bases at V and 2 bases at J, leaving 9 bases unmatched. CDR3 sequence (DNA): TGTGCCAGCACGTATACGGGACAGGCCAACTATGGCTACACCTTC. The encoded protein is CASTYTGQANYGYTF.

This clonotype has only a few counts. V gene TRBV20-1 combines with J gene TRBJ1-6; D unresolved. The CDR3 runs 14 residues. Per the germline V gene, CDR1 is DFQATT and CDR2 is SNEGSKA (reference sequence). V dropped 1 base and J dropped 5 bases, with 9 bases sitting between them. CDR3 loop: CSARGGWDNSPLHF. CDR3 nucleotide sequence: TGCAGTGCTAGAGGAGGGTGGGATAATTCACCCCTCCACTTT.

This clonotype was seen a few times. The chain joins TRBV20-1 to TRBJ2-7, with a tentative D call TRBD1 (6 bases). Germline CDR1 is DFQATT and CDR2 is SNEGSKA (reference sequence). The ends were cut back, 5 bases at V and 2 bases at J, with 16 bases in the middle. CDR3 length equals 14 residues. CDR3 nucleotides: TGCAGTGCTGCCGGGACACCGACAACCTACGAGCAGTACTTC. Encoded protein: CSAAGTPTTYEQYF.